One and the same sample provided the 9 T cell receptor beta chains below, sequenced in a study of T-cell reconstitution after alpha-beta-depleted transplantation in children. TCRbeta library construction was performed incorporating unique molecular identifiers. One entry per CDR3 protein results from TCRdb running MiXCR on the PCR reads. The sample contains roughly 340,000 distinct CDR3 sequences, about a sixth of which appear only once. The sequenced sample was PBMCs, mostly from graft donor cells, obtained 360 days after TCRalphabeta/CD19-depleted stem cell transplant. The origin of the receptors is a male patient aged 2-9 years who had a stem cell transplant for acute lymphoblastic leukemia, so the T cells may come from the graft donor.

The DNA for the CDR3 is TGTGCCAGCAGTCAATACACTGAAGCTTTCTTT. Amino acid sequence: CASSQYTEAFF. V usage is TRBV6-5 and J usage is TRBJ1-1, with unresolved D. V shed 5 bases and J shed 3 bases, with 4 bases lying between them. This CDR3 is built from 11 residues. CDR1 and CDR2 from the germline V gene are MNHEY and SVGAGI.

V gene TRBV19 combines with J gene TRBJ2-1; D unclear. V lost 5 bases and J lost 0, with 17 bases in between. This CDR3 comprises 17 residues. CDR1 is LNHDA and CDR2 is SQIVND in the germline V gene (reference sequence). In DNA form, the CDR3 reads TGTGCCAGTAGTTTCCTACCAAGCATGAGCTCCTACAATGAGCAGTTCTTC. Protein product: CASSFLPSMSSYNEQFF. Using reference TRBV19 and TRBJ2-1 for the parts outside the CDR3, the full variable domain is DGGITQSPKYLFRKEGQNVTLSCEQNLNHDAMYWYRQDPGQGLRLIYYSQIVNDFQKGDIAEGYSVSREKKESFPLTVTSAQKNPTAFYLCASSFLPSMSSYNEQFFGPGTRLTVL.

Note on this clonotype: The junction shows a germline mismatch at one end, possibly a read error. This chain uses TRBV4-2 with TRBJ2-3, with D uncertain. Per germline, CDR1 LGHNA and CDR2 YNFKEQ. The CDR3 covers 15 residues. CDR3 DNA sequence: TGTGCCAGCATCCAAGATCCAGGAATCGTGAATACGCAGTATTTT. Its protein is CASIQDPGIVNTQYF.

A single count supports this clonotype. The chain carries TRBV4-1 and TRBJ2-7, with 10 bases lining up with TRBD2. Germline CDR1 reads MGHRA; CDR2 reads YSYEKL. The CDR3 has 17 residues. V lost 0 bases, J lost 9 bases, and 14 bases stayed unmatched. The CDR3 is CASSQDHGLSGRALQYF. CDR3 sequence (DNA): TGCGCCAGCAGCCAAGATCACGGCTTAAGCGGGAGGGCCCTGCAGTACTTC.

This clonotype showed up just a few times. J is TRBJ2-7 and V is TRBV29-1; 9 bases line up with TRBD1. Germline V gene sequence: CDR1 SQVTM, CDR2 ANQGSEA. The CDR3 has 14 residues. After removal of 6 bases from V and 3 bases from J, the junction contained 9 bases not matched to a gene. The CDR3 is CSVETGTGIYEQYF. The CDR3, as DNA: TGCAGCGTCGAAACCGGGACAGGGATCTACGAGCAGTACTTC.

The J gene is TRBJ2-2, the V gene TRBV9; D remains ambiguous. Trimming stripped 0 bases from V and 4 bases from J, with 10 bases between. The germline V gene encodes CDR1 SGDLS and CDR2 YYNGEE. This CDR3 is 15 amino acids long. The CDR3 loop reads CASSVGGMGTGELFF. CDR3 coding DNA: TGTGCCAGCAGCGTAGGTGGGATGGGCACCGGGGAGCTGTTTTTT.

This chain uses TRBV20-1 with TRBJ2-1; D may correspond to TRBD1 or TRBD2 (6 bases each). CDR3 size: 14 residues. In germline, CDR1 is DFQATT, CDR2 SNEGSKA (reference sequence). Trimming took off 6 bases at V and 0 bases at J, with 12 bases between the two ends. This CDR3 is CSAGGHVSYNEQFF. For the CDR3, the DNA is TGCAGTGCGGGGGGACACGTCTCCTACAATGAGCAGTTCTTC.

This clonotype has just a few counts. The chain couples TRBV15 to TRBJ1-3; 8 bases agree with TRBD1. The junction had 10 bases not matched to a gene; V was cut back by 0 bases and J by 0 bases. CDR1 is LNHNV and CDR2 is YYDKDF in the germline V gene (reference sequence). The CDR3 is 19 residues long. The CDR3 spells CATSRDTHAGQASGNTIYF. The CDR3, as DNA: TGTGCCACCAGCAGAGATACCCACGCGGGACAGGCCTCTGGAAACACCATATATTTT.

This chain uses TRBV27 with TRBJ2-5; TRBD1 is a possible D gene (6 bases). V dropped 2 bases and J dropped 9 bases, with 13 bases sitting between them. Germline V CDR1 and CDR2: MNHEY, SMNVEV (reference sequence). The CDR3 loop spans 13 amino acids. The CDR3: CASSLGAGESQYF. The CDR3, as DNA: TGTGCCAGCAGTTTAGGGGCAGGGGAATCCCAGTACTTC.